The 8 T cell receptor beta chains presented below share a single source sample, sequenced in a study of post-analysis software for immune sequencing data. Sequencing libraries made from TCR beta cDNA carried unique molecular identifiers. TCRdb passed the PCR reads through MiXCR, listing each CDR3 protein once. The data hold 820,000 or so distinct CDR3 sequences, with under 70% observed a single time. No antigens are known for them. Study results and limitations: About 5 TRBV segments (TRBV5-6, TRBV5-1 and TRBV20-1 among them) occurred more frequently in patients than in controls.

Sequenced: blood. Every receptor here comes from a girl between 5 and 17 years old with multiple sclerosis.

Concerning this clonotype itself: Mismatch with germline at one junction end may stem from a read error. The rearrangement links TRBV3-1 to TRBJ2-1, with 7 positions matching TRBD2. The CDR3 has 16 residues. From germline, CDR1 is LGHDT and CDR2 YNNKEL (reference sequence). CDR3 in amino acids: CASSQVWGGAYNGQFF. CDR3 DNA sequence: TGTGCCAGCAGCCAAGTATGGGGGGGAGCGTACAATGGGCAGTTCTTC.

This chain links TRBV5-1 with TRBJ2-3; D is possibly TRBD1 (5 bases). V lost 5 bases to trimming and J lost 4 bases, with 11 bases between them. The CDR3 has 13 residues. CDR1 is SGHRS, CDR2 YFSETQ, per germline. CDR3 nucleotide sequence: TGCGCCAGCAGTGACAGCTCCCCAGATACGCAGTATTTT. It translates to CASSDSSPDTQYF. The variable domain in full, with the rest retrieved from reference TRBV5-1 and TRBJ2-3, is KAGVTQTPRYLIKTRGQQVTLSCSPISGHRSVSWYQQTPGQGLQFLFEYFSETQRNKGNFPGRFSGRQFSNSRSEMNVSTLELGDSALYLCASSDSSPDTQYFGPGTRLTVL.

This clonotype has a handful of counts. The chain combines TRBV5-1 with TRBJ2-3; D tentatively fits TRBD1 or TRBD2 (5 bases each). Looked up from germline, CDR1 is SGHRS and CDR2 is YFSETQ. The CDR3 runs to 15 residues. Trimming removed 0 bases at V and 3 bases at J, with 11 bases between. The chain's CDR3 is CASSLVPGRTDTQYF. The CDR3 bases are TGCGCCAGCAGCTTGGTCCCGGGGCGGACAGATACGCAGTATTTT.

The chain carries TRBV3-1 and TRBJ2-1; TRBD1 agrees at 9 bases. J gave up 9 bases and V 6 bases, and 6 bases lay outside the gene matches. The CDR3 covers 13 residues. Germline V lookup: CDR1 LGHDT, CDR2 YNNKEL (reference sequence). The CDR3 coding sequence is TGTGCCAGCAGACCTACAGGGGGCAGTGAGCAGTTCTTC. Its translation is CASRPTGGSEQFF.

This clonotype was counted a few times. The chain has TRBV5-4 and TRBJ2-5; D is unclear. The V gene lost 2 bases and the J gene lost 1 base, with 9 bases spanning the gap. The CDR3 totals 14 residues. Germline V lookup: CDR1 SGHNT, CDR2 YYREEE (reference sequence). This chain's CDR3 is CASSLRLSQETQYF. In DNA form, the CDR3 reads TGTGCCAGCAGCTTACGGCTTTCCCAAGAGACCCAGTACTTC.

This clonotype was detected only a few times. The V call is TRBV20-1, the J call TRBJ2-1, with 12 bases that match TRBD2. The germline CDR1 and CDR2 sequences are DFQATT and SNEGSKA (reference sequence). CDR3 length: 14 residues. V gave up 7 bases and J gave up 7 bases; unmatched junction bases: 8. The CDR3: CSVATSGGRNEQFF. CDR3 in DNA: TGCAGTGTCGCGACTAGCGGGGGTAGGAATGAGCAGTTCTTC.

The V gene is TRBV15, the J gene TRBJ1-2; TRBD1 is a possible D gene (5 bases). The CDR3 consists of 16 residues. The V and J ends lost 2 bases and 2 bases respectively, with 15 bases between them. Per germline, CDR1 LNHNV and CDR2 YYDKDF (reference sequence). The CDR3 loop reads CATSRSTGSLNYGYTF. CDR3 bases: TGTGCCACCAGCAGAAGTACAGGTTCCCTCAACTATGGCTACACCTTC. The variable domain in full, completed from reference TRBV15 and TRBJ1-2, reads DAMVIQNPRYQVTQFGKPVTLSCSQTLNHNVMYWYQQKSSQAPKLLFHYYDKDFNNEADTPDNFQSRRPNTSFCFLDIRSPGLGDTAMYLCATSRSTGSLNYGYTFGSGTRLTVV.

This clonotype was counted a few times. J is TRBJ1-2 and V is TRBV6-5; a possible D gene is TRBD1 (5 bases). The CDR3 is made up of 15 amino acids. Trimming left V 5 bases short and J 0 bases short, with 13 bases between. Looked up from germline, CDR1 is MNHEY and CDR2 is SVGAGI. The CDR3 DNA reads as TGTGCCAGCAGTCCGTATGGGGACCCTAACTATGGCTACACCTTC. It codes for CASSPYGDPNYGYTF.